This T cell receptor beta chain was identified during a study of T cell responses to AZD1222 COVID-19 vaccine. For the study at large: Pooling covered second doses at about 4 or about 12 weeks. Study-level findings and limits: Distributed over spike, vaccine-associated CD4 TCRs predominated at 160-218 and 743-854. Only a handful of AZD1222 recipients, several in all, had baseline seropositivity. There were mostly white British donors and more females than males, and clonal diversity was possibly underestimated.

Some clones are missing from TCRdb's copy, which holds only in-frame ones; the method was immunoSEQ multiplex PCR. This sample has under 130,000 clones, with over 75% found just once. This clone was observed a handful of times. Its antigen remains unknown. Per germline, CDR1 ENHRY and CDR2 SYGVKD. The V gene lost 2 bases and the J gene lost 5 bases, with 18 bases spanning the gap. The CDR3 extends over 16 amino acids. The TCR was taken from an adult in good health. This material consisted of peripheral blood, taken on day 0 of AZD1222 vaccination. This chain connects TRBV10-3 to TRBJ2-5; TRBD2 is a possible D gene (5 bases). The chain's CDR3 is CAISEPLIRGWETQYF. CDR3 in DNA: TGTGCCATCAGTGAGCCCCTTATCCGGGGTTGGGAGACCCAGTACTTC.